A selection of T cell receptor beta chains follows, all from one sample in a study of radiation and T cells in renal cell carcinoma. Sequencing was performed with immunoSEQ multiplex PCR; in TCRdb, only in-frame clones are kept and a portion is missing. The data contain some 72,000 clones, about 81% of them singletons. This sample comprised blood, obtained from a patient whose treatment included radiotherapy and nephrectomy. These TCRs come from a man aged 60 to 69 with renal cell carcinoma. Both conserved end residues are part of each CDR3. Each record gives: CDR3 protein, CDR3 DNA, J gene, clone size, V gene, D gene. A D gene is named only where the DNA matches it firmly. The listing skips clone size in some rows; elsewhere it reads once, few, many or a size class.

CDR3: CASSLPRLAGAALNYNEQFF
DNA: TGTGCCAGCAGCTTACCCCGACTAGCGGGAGCCGCTCTCAATTACAATGAGCAGTTCTTC
J: TRBJ2-1
size: NA
V: TRBV7-6
D: TRBD2

CDR3: CASSLRGGEGQPQHF
DNA: TGTGCCAGCAGTTTGCGGGGGGGAGAGGGTCAGCCCCAGCATTTT
J: TRBJ1-5
size: NA
V: TRBV28
D: NA

CDR3: CASSRQLNQPQHF
DNA: TGTGCCAGCAGTCGACAGCTCAATCAGCCCCAGCATTTT
J: TRBJ1-5
size: NA
V: TRBV28
D: NA

CDR3: CASSLAGDLSFRDTQYF
DNA: TGTGCCAGCAGCTTAGCGGGGGACCTTTCCTTCAGAGATACGCAGTATTTT
J: TRBJ2-3
size: NA
V: TRBV7-8
D: NA

CDR3: CASSDSNTGELFF
DNA: TGCGCCAGTTCGGACAGCAACACCGGGGAGCTGTTTTTT
J: TRBJ2-2
size: NA
V: TRBV10-1
D: NA

CDR3: CASSPNTGGHGYTF
DNA: TGTGCCAGCAGTCCGAACACAGGGGGTCATGGCTACACCTTC
J: TRBJ1-2
size: NA
V: TRBV27
D: TRBD1

CDR3: CASSLVVAGLKNTGELFF
DNA: TGCGCCAGCAGCTTGGTGGTAGCGGGCCTAAAGAACACCGGGGAGCTGTTTTTT
J: TRBJ2-2
size: once
V: TRBV5-1
D: TRBD2

CDR3: CASSPGRQGNEKLFF
DNA: TGTGCCAGCAGCCCTGGCCGACAGGGAAATGAAAAACTGTTTTTT
J: TRBJ1-4
size: NA
V: TRBV11-2
D: TRBD1

CDR3: CASSLGTSGRRGETQYF
DNA: TGTGCCAGCAGCTTAGGGACTAGCGGGAGGAGGGGAGAGACCCAGTACTTC
J: TRBJ2-5
size: once
V: TRBV7-3
D: TRBD2

CDR3: CASSLAWGANTEAFF
DNA: TGTGCCAGCAGCTTAGCTTGGGGGGCGAACACTGAAGCTTTCTTT
J: TRBJ1-1
size: NA
V: TRBV7-9
D: NA

CDR3: CAWSDTTRYQETQYF
DNA: TGTGCCTGGAGCGACACGACTCGGTACCAAGAGACCCAGTACTTC
J: TRBJ2-5
size: NA
V: TRBV30
D: NA

CDR3: CASSPPALSGNTIYF
DNA: TGTGCCAGCAGTCCACCCGCCCTCTCTGGAAACACCATATATTTT
J: TRBJ1-3
size: NA
V: TRBV6-5
D: NA

CDR3: CASSLVRDSSYEQYF
DNA: TGTGCCAGCAGCTTAGTCCGGGACAGTTCCTACGAGCAGTACTTC
J: TRBJ2-7
size: NA
V: TRBV11-2
D: TRBD1

CDR3: CAIRGQFSGNTIYF
DNA: TGTGCCATCAGGGGGCAGTTCTCTGGAAACACCATATATTTT
J: TRBJ1-3
size: NA
V: TRBV10-3
D: NA

CDR3: CASSQVAGGLRENTQYF
DNA: TGTGCCAGCAGCCAAGTAGCGGGAGGGCTAAGAGAAAATACGCAGTATTTT
J: TRBJ2-3
size: NA
V: TRBV4-2
D: TRBD2

CDR3: CASSSLAGVDEQYF
DNA: TGTGCCAGCAGCTCGCTAGCGGGAGTCGACGAGCAGTACTTC
J: TRBJ2-7
size: NA
V: TRBV7-2
D: TRBD2

CDR3: CASSRERVSTYEQYF
DNA: TGTGCCAGCAGTCGCGAGCGGGTATCGACCTACGAGCAGTACTTC
J: TRBJ2-7
size: few
V: TRBV27
D: NA

CDR3: CAILPLEQLNTEAFF
DNA: TGTGCCATTTTGCCCCTGGAACAACTGAACACTGAAGCTTTCTTT
J: TRBJ1-1
size: NA
V: TRBV2
D: NA

CDR3: CASSPGQGATTGEQYF
DNA: TGTGCCAGCAGCCCAGGACAGGGGGCGACGACGGGGGAGCAGTACTTC
J: TRBJ2-7
size: NA
V: TRBV7-8
D: TRBD1

CDR3: CASTLQGAYNEQFF
DNA: TGTGCCAGCACTCTGCAAGGGGCCTATAATGAGCAGTTCTTC
J: TRBJ2-1
size: once
V: TRBV27
D: NA

CDR3: CASSFDASGGPGEQYF
DNA: TGCGCCAGCAGCTTTGACGCCTCGGGAGGGCCAGGGGAGCAGTACTTC
J: TRBJ2-7
size: few
V: TRBV5-1
D: TRBD2

CDR3: CASTSFLGPGNTIYF
DNA: TGTGCCAGCACCAGCTTTCTGGGCCCGGGAAACACCATATATTTT
J: TRBJ1-3
size: NA
V: TRBV27
D: NA

CDR3: CATSPRWGSDTEAFF
DNA: TGTGCCACCAGCCCACGGTGGGGCTCTGACACTGAAGCTTTCTTT
J: TRBJ1-1
size: NA
V: TRBV15
D: NA

CDR3: CASSSSTSRQFF
DNA: TGTGCCAGTAGTAGTTCGACTAGCCGGCAGTTCTTC
J: TRBJ2-1
size: NA
V: TRBV19
D: TRBD2

CDR3: CASSQDATGRAYEQYF
DNA: TGTGCCAGCAGCCAAGATGCGACAGGGAGGGCCTACGAGCAGTACTTC
J: TRBJ2-7
size: few
V: TRBV4-2
D: NA